This is a list of T cell receptor beta chains from one sample in a study of cytomegalovirus exposure and HLA in healthy donors. Here immunoSEQ multiplex PCR was the method, and the copy in TCRdb shows in-frame clones only, minus some. The sample yields 160,000 or so clones, around 85% seen once. Sequencing was carried out using PBMCs. Every receptor here comes from a man in his forties or fifties in good health and CMV-seropositive. Each CDR3 is given with its conserved first and last residue. D genes are given only for firm matches. The size entry is marked missing in some rows and otherwise reads once, few, many or a size class.

>NA|TRBV6-1|NA|13|TRBJ2-7
TGTGCCAGCAGTAAGAGGAGCTCCTACGAGCAGTACTTC
CASSKRSSYEQYF
>TRBD1|TRBV5-4|NA|15|TRBJ2-2
TGTGCCAGCAGCCTCTGGACAGGGGGGTTGGGGGAGCTGTTTTTT
CASSLWTGGLGELFF
>TRBD2|TRBV28|NA|14|TRBJ2-1
TGTGCCACCCTCCCGGGAGGCTCCTACAATGAGCAGTTCTTC
CATLPGGSYNEQFF
>NA|TRBV28|NA|13|TRBJ2-1
TGTGCCAGCAGTTTGGTGTCGGGGGATGAGCAGTTCTTC
CASSLVSGDEQFF
>NA|TRBV10-3|NA|12|TRBJ1-5
TGTGCCATCAGTGAACAGGGTCAGCCCCAGCATTTT
CAISEQGQPQHF
>NA|TRBV30|NA|15|TRBJ1-5
TGTGCCTGGAGCCCGACAGATTATAGCAATCAGCCCCAGCATTTT
CAWSPTDYSNQPQHF
>TRBD1|TRBV7-8|NA|16|TRBJ1-5
TGTGCCAGCAGCTCAATGGGACAGACGAGCATTGGACCCCAGCATTTT
CASSSMGQTSIGPQHF
>NA|TRBV20-1|NA|11|TRBJ2-7
TGCAGTGCAAGTGGAGGGCGCGAGCAGTACTTC
CSASGGREQYF
>TRBD2|TRBV14|once|16|TRBJ2-3
TGTGCCAGCAGCCGGTGGAGCGGGGGGGCGTTGGATACGCAGTATTTT
CASSRWSGGALDTQYF
>NA|TRBV29-1|NA|14|TRBJ1-1
TGCAGCGTTGAAGATCGTTGGGAGGGGACTGAAGCTTTCTTT
CSVEDRWEGTEAFF
>NA|TRBV10-3|NA|13|TRBJ2-7
TGTGCCATCAGTGAAGGGACACTCTACGAGCAGTACTTC
CAISEGTLYEQYF
>TRBD1|TRBV5-8|NA|16|TRBJ2-5
TGTGCCAGCAGCCCCCGGGACACAGGGGGACGAGAGACCCAGTACTTC
CASSPRDTGGRETQYF
>NA|TRBV19|NA|11|TRBJ1-2
TGTGCCAGTAGGACAGCGGGGGGCTACACCTTC
CASRTAGGYTF
>TRBD1|TRBV7-9|NA|18|TRBJ2-7
TGTGCCAGCAGCGATGGCGGTTGGGGCAGGGGGAGCTCCTACGAGCAGTACTTC
CASSDGGWGRGSSYEQYF
>NA|TRBV16|NA|13|TRBJ1-2
TGTGCCAGCAGCGGGACTCAATCCTATGGCTACACCTTC
CASSGTQSYGYTF
>TRBD1|TRBV30|NA|14|TRBJ2-5
TGTGCCTGGAGCCGGGACAGGCTACAAGAGACCCAGTACTTC
CAWSRDRLQETQYF
>TRBD1|TRBV18|NA|14|TRBJ2-1
TGTGCCAGCTCGCCCCTACTACAGGGGAATGAGCAGTTCTTC
CASSPLLQGNEQFF
>TRBD1|TRBV5-5|NA|12|TRBJ2-7
TGTGCCAGTAACAGGGGCTCCTACGAGCAGTACTTC
CASNRGSYEQYF
>NA|TRBV6-5|NA|15|TRBJ2-2
TGTGCCAGCAGTTCCCGGGGTGTGAACACCGGGGAGCTGTTTTTT
CASSSRGVNTGELFF
>NA|TRBV5-1|NA|15|TRBJ1-5
TGCGCCAGCAGCTTGGGCGACAGTAGCAATCAGCCCCAGCATTTT
CASSLGDSSNQPQHF
>TRBD2|TRBV28|NA|18|TRBJ2-3
TGTGCCAGCAGTTTATTAGGGGGGCTAGCGGGGGGCACAGATACGCAGTATTTT
CASSLLGGLAGGTDTQYF
>TRBD2|TRBV27|NA|15|TRBJ2-7
TGTGCCAGCAGTTCCCTAGCGGGGGGTGCCTACGAGCAGTACTTC
CASSSLAGGAYEQYF
>TRBD2|TRBV28|NA|16|TRBJ2-1
TGTGCCAGCAGTGTCCCACGGGGGGGCCTCTACAATGAGCAGTTCTTC
CASSVPRGGLYNEQFF
>NA|TRBV19|NA|15|TRBJ1-2
TGTGCCAGTAGTAGCCCCGTTGTGGGGAGCTATGGCTACACCTTC
CASSSPVVGSYGYTF
>TRBD2|TRBV15|NA|17|TRBJ2-1
TGTGCCACCAGCAGCGCCCATCTAGCGGGGGTTTACAATGAGCAGTTCTTC
CATSSAHLAGVYNEQFF
>NA|TRBV4-3|NA|14|TRBJ2-1
TGCGCCAGCAGCCGACAAGCTTTATACAATGAGCAGTTCTTC
CASSRQALYNEQFF
>TRBD2|TRBV9|NA|16|TRBJ2-1
TGTGCCAGCAGCGACCTTCGGGGCGGGAGGAGAGGTGAGCAGTTCTTC
CASSDLRGGRRGEQFF
>TRBD1|TRBV5-6|NA|16|TRBJ1-5
TGTGCCAGCAGCTTGGACGGACAGGGTCGCAATCAGCCCCAGCATTTT
CASSLDGQGRNQPQHF
>NA|TRBV27|NA|17|TRBJ2-3
TGTGCCAGCAGTTCCCGGATCGTGGCGGCCATCACAGATACGCAGTATTTT
CASSSRIVAAITDTQYF
>TRBD1|TRBV6-5|NA|15|TRBJ1-5
TGTGCCAGCAGTTACTACAGGGGTTCCGATCAGCCCCAGCATTTT
CASSYYRGSDQPQHF
>NA|TRBV27|few|12|TRBJ2-3
TGTGCCAGCAGTTTATTAAGGGGGACGCAGTATTTT
CASSLLRGTQYF
>NA|TRBV7-8|few|15|TRBJ2-3
TGTGCCAGCAGCTTAGTGTCAGGGGTTAGAGATACGCAGTATTTT
CASSLVSGVRDTQYF
>TRBD1|TRBV5-1|NA|18|TRBJ1-1
TGCGCCAGCAGCTTGGGGCTAGGGACAGTGGGCATGAACACTGAAGCTTTCTTT
CASSLGLGTVGMNTEAFF
>NA|TRBV30|NA|10|TRBJ2-2
TGTGCCCATAGTTCCGGGGAGCTGTTTTTT
CAHSSGELFF
>TRBD1|TRBV18|few|14|TRBJ2-7
TGTGCCAGCACCTACTCAGGGGGCGAGGGCGAGCAGTACTTC
CASTYSGGEGEQYF
>NA|TRBV18|NA|16|TRBJ2-2
TGTGCCAGCTCCCCTCAAAGAGGGACGAACACCGGGGAGCTGTTTTTT
CASSPQRGTNTGELFF
>NA|TRBV5-6|NA|14|TRBJ2-7
TGTGCCAGCAGCCTAGGGGCTGGCTCCTACGAGCAGTACTTC
CASSLGAGSYEQYF
>NA|TRBV30|once|13|TRBJ1-1
TGTGCCTGGAGGGGTAGGAGTGGCACTGAAGCTTTCTTT
CAWRGRSGTEAFF
>TRBD2|TRBV6-1|few|17|TRBJ2-5
TGTGCCAGCAGTGAAGCGGCGGGAGGGCCCCTCCAAGAGACCCAGTACTTC
CASSEAAGGPLQETQYF
>NA|TRBV4-1|NA|15|TRBJ2-2
TGCGCCAGCAGCCACATTGGGGGGGGCCCCGGGGAGCTGTTTTTT
CASSHIGGGPGELFF
>NA|TRBV19|NA|14|TRBJ2-3
TGTGCCAGTAGTAACGCGGGACCCACAGATACGCAGTATTTT
CASSNAGPTDTQYF
>TRBD2|TRBV30|NA|13|TRBJ2-7
TGTGCCTGGAACCCCGGGGGGAACTACGAGCAGTACTTC
CAWNPGGNYEQYF
>NA|TRBV2|NA|15|TRBJ2-3
TGTGCCAGCAGTACCATCATCAGTAACACAGATACGCAGTATTTT
CASSTIISNTDTQYF
>NA|TRBV7-9|NA|13|TRBJ2-7
TGTGCCAGCAGCACAAACACAGGGTCCGAGCAGTACTTC
CASSTNTGSEQYF